The 12 T cell receptor beta chains in this list originate from one sample, sequenced in a study of brain metastases from non-small cell lung cancer. The method was immunoSEQ multiplex PCR; TCRdb's version includes in-frame clones alone and lacks a portion of them. Of a few thousand clones detected, 81% appear once; the ten largest clones hold approximately 10%. The specimen sequenced was tissue from a brain metastasis. These receptors came from a donor over 35 with non-small cell lung cancer.

Concerning this clone: The junction departs from germline at one end; a sequencing error may be responsible. This chain joins TRBV3-1 (or the pseudogene TRBV3-2) and TRBJ2-7, with D uncertain. Germline V CDR1 and CDR2: LGHDT, YNNKEL (reference sequence). The CDR3 has 11 amino acids. The CDR3 DNA sequence: TGTGCCAGCAGCCAATATGACGAGCAGTATTTC. Protein product: CASSQYDEQYF.

The genes are TRBV14 and TRBJ2-1, with 11 bases aligning to TRBD2. The CDR3 is made up of 17 amino acids. The trim removed 2 bases at V and 3 bases at J, leaving 6 bases unmatched. CDR1 is SGHDN, CDR2 FVKESK, per germline. This chain's CDR3 is CASSQLLGTSGYNEQFF. CDR3 nucleotide sequence: TGTGCCAGCAGCCAACTACTCGGGACTAGCGGCTACAATGAGCAGTTCTTC.

This rearrangement joins TRBV2 to TRBJ2-1; 16 bases are a match to TRBD2. The junction had 3 bases not matched to a gene; V was cut back by 1 base and J by 0 bases. Germline V gene lookup returns CDR1 SNHLY and CDR2 FYNNEI. This CDR3 has 19 amino acids. For the CDR3, the DNA is TGTGCCAGCAGTGAAGAGGGACTAGCGGGAGGGAACTCCTACAATGAGCAGTTCTTC. It yields the protein CASSEEGLAGGNSYNEQFF.

The chain employs TRBV6-5 and TRBJ1-6; 7 bases agree with TRBD1. The V gene's germline CDR1 is MNHEY and CDR2 SVGAGI. V was pared by 7 bases and J by 6 bases, with 9 bases of the junction left unmatched. This CDR3 region has 15 residues. In DNA, the CDR3 is TGTGCCAGCAAGGAGGGGGCGAATATTAATTCACCCCTCCACTTT. It translates to CASKEGANINSPLHF.

The V call is TRBV3-1 (or the pseudogene TRBV3-2), the J call TRBJ2-1, with D perhaps assigned TRBD1 or TRBD2 (5 bases each). Germline V CDR1 and CDR2: LGHDT, YNNKEL (reference sequence). Trimming pared 1 base from V and 4 bases from J, leaving 14 bases between. CDR3 length equals 16 residues. Here the CDR3 reads CASSQGETAKYNEQFF. The CDR3 DNA reads TGTGCCAGCAGCCAAGGGGAGACAGCGAAATACAATGAGCAGTTCTTC.

The chain has TRBV9 and TRBJ2-6; D is ambiguous. Trimming cost V 4 bases and J 5 bases, with 13 bases left between them. This CDR3 comprises 15 residues. CDR1 and CDR2 from the germline V gene are SGDLS and YYNGEE. The CDR3 region has the DNA TGTGCCAGCAGCTCGGTGGCCGGTTGGGCCAACGTCCTGACTTTC. It is translated as CASSSVAGWANVLTF.

The chain recombines TRBV6-5 with TRBJ2-7, with D possibly TRBD1 on 5 matching bases. Germline V gives CDR1 MNHEY, CDR2 SVGAGI. The CDR3 runs 12 residues. Trimming cost V 6 bases and J 4 bases, with 10 bases left between them. CDR3 sequence reads: CASSLDRYEQYF. The CDR3 region has the DNA TGTGCCAGCAGCCTCGACAGATACGAGCAGTACTTC.

The chain couples TRBV12-3 or TRBV12-4 to TRBJ1-5, with D tentatively TRBD1 (5 bases). V lost 9 bases and J lost 7, with 7 bases in between. The CDR3 consists of 10 residues. CDR3 protein: CARGEQPQHF. The CDR3 coding sequence is TGTGCCAGGGGGGAGCAGCCCCAGCATTTT.

The rearrangement joins TRBV7-2 to TRBJ2-1, with 11 bases fitting TRBD2. V gave up 1 base and J gave up 8 bases; unmatched junction bases: 1. From germline, CDR1 is SGHTA and CDR2 FQGNSA. This CDR3 is built from 14 residues. CDR3 amino acids: CASSLVAGGDEQFF. The CDR3 DNA is TGTGCCAGCAGCTTAGTAGCGGGGGGGGATGAGCAGTTCTTC.

Comments on this clone: A read error may produce the germline difference seen at one junction end. CDR3 sequence (DNA): TGTGCCAACAGTGTCGCCCGGGGGAAGGGGACAGATACGCAGTATTTT. Protein: CANSVARGKGTDTQYF. V and J are TRBV27 and TRBJ2-3; D is possibly TRBD2 (6 bases). Germline V gene sequence: CDR1 MNHEY, CDR2 SMNVEV (reference sequence). The CDR3 totals 16 residues.

This sequence joins TRBV18 and TRBJ2-5, with TRBD1 matching over 7 bases. Germline CDR1 is KGHSH and CDR2 is LQKENI. CDR3 length equals 15 residues. V trimming: 3 bases; J trimming: 2 bases; junction bases outside the gene matches: 6. CDR3 bases: TGTGCCAGCTCACCGGGACAGTTTCAGCAAGAGACCCAGTACTTC. Its protein product is CASSPGQFQQETQYF.

The chain combines TRBV7-8 with TRBJ2-7; 9 nucleotides align to TRBD1. CDR3 length: 14 amino acids. Per the germline V gene, CDR1 is SGHVS and CDR2 is FQNEAQ. The junction had 5 bases not matched to a gene; V was cut back by 5 bases and J by 3 bases. CDR3 residues: CASSRDRGFYEQYF. The CDR3 DNA reads as TGTGCCAGCAGCCGAGACAGGGGGTTCTACGAGCAGTACTTC.